This T cell receptor (beta chain) was documented in a study of Graves' ophthalmopathy and Graves' hyperthyroidism. The germline V and J ends were trimmed by 3 bases and 1 base, with 18 bases remaining between them. Germline CDR1 GTSNPN, CDR2 SVGIG (reference sequence). CDR3 size: 16 residues. Amplified TCR beta CDR3 regions were obtained using RNA transcripts as template. First-round RT-PCR used HTBI primers; second-round multiplex PCR followed. Using its own MiXCR run on the multiplex PCR reads, TCRdb lists one record per CDR3 protein. This table has 400,000 to 450,000 distinct CDR3 sequences, about 21% appearing once. Concerning this clonotype itself: Its antigen is as yet unknown.

Broader study findings: A majority of expanded thyroid clonotypes exceeding 0.001 frequency were likewise present in blood. Discriminating ophthalmopathy from stable hyperthyroidism, a 13-signature model attained a sensitivity of about 88% and a specificity of approximately 81%.

The receptor's source is a woman younger than 35 with stable Graves' hyperthyroidism. Sequencing used peripheral blood. The chain links TRBV30 to TRBJ1-1, with a weak D call TRBD1 (5 bases). The CDR3 is CAWSFQGRSGNTEAFF. CDR3 coding DNA: TGTGCCTGGAGCTTTCAGGGTAGGTCGGGGAACACTGAAGCTTTCTTT.